Listed below are T cell receptor beta chains from one sample, sequenced in a study of monozygotic twins with inflammatory bowel disease. TCRdb reworked the 5' RACE reads into one entry per CDR3 protein, no DNA. There are around 97,000 distinct CDR3 sequences in the sample, with about 2% held by the top ten. The source material was blood. The receptors were gathered from a human donor with ulcerative colitis or Crohn's disease, or a healthy co-twin of an affected twin (not recorded which). Both conserved end residues are part of each CDR3. Each record gives: V gene, J gene, CDR3 protein.

v_call: TRBV12-3/TRBV12-4; j_call: TRBJ1-5; cdr3_aa: CASSLSTGTKNQPQHF
v_call: TRBV28; j_call: TRBJ2-1; cdr3_aa: CASSPSGGRRWNEQFF
v_call: TRBV6-1; j_call: TRBJ2-7; cdr3_aa: CASSARSGGHQYEQYF
v_call: TRBV3-1; j_call: TRBJ2-3; cdr3_aa: CASSQEELAGATDTQYF
v_call: TRBV6-2/TRBV6-3; j_call: TRBJ2-7; cdr3_aa: CASRTGTEPYEQYF
v_call: TRBV7-2; j_call: TRBJ2-2; cdr3_aa: CASSLQTPNTGELFF
v_call: TRBV20-1; j_call: TRBJ2-7; cdr3_aa: CSARLAGFQYAYEQYF
v_call: TRBV6-1; j_call: TRBJ2-3; cdr3_aa: CASRRGSSTDTQYF
v_call: TRBV15; j_call: TRBJ1-2; cdr3_aa: CATRAGLNYGYTF
v_call: TRBV7-8; j_call: TRBJ2-2; cdr3_aa: CASSLLGTVNTGELFF
v_call: TRBV5-1; j_call: TRBJ2-1; cdr3_aa: CASSGVLAENNEQFF
v_call: TRBV6-2/TRBV6-3; j_call: TRBJ2-7; cdr3_aa: CASRRLAGGVVEQYF
v_call: TRBV28; j_call: TRBJ1-5; cdr3_aa: CASSLFRDRGSQPQHF
v_call: TRBV11-3; j_call: TRBJ2-1; cdr3_aa: CASSLGWGSSYNEQFF
v_call: TRBV6-5; j_call: TRBJ2-6; cdr3_aa: CASSYRVMGANVLTF
v_call: TRBV28; j_call: TRBJ1-2; cdr3_aa: CASSTGFDVLINYGYTF
v_call: TRBV5-1; j_call: TRBJ2-1; cdr3_aa: CASHSGPSGEQFF
v_call: TRBV9; j_call: TRBJ2-5; cdr3_aa: CASSVVGLGGETQYF
v_call: TRBV20-1; j_call: TRBJ2-7; cdr3_aa: CSARDRGQISYEQYF
v_call: TRBV4-3; j_call: TRBJ1-6; cdr3_aa: CASSQGRSYNSPLHF
v_call: TRBV4-2; j_call: TRBJ1-4; cdr3_aa: CASSQPSGTPFREKLFF
v_call: TRBV28; j_call: TRBJ2-5; cdr3_aa: CASNRAQETQYF
v_call: TRBV5-1; j_call: TRBJ2-7; cdr3_aa: CASSRGTGSGYEQYF
v_call: TRBV29-1; j_call: TRBJ2-2; cdr3_aa: CSSSSGNTGELFF
v_call: TRBV20-1; j_call: TRBJ2-3; cdr3_aa: CSATPRDRGGWDTQYF
v_call: TRBV29-1; j_call: TRBJ2-4; cdr3_aa: CSVGTGSWAKNIQYF
v_call: TRBV27; j_call: TRBJ2-3; cdr3_aa: CASSLSTAGAGTQYF
v_call: TRBV18; j_call: TRBJ2-1; cdr3_aa: CASSQRKLAGSYNEQFF
v_call: TRBV7-2; j_call: TRBJ1-1; cdr3_aa: CASSLTQVNTEAFF
v_call: TRBV5-1; j_call: TRBJ2-2; cdr3_aa: CASSPDRGGTGELFF
v_call: TRBV6-5; j_call: TRBJ2-5; cdr3_aa: CASSFLGNRGGETQYF
v_call: TRBV11-2; j_call: TRBJ2-3; cdr3_aa: CASSLGWFTDTQYF
v_call: TRBV24-1; j_call: TRBJ2-5; cdr3_aa: CDTSANRATQYF
v_call: TRBV11-3; j_call: TRBJ2-1; cdr3_aa: CASSRSQLRGRSDNEQFF
v_call: TRBV19; j_call: TRBJ1-1; cdr3_aa: CASSMVGAAEAFF
v_call: TRBV6-2/TRBV6-3; j_call: TRBJ2-7; cdr3_aa: CASTLSTGRMDF
v_call: TRBV12-3/TRBV12-4; j_call: TRBJ1-5; cdr3_aa: CASSLNWVGSNQPQHF
v_call: TRBV20-1; j_call: TRBJ2-3; cdr3_aa: CSAAGLAGMDTQYF
v_call: TRBV7-2; j_call: TRBJ2-3; cdr3_aa: CASSLETFTDTQYF
v_call: TRBV2; j_call: TRBJ2-6; cdr3_aa: CASNDGGSGANVLTF
v_call: TRBV4-1; j_call: TRBJ2-2; cdr3_aa: CASSRLLAGALNTGELFF
v_call: TRBV7-2; j_call: TRBJ1-1; cdr3_aa: CASSLSYRGLNEAFF
v_call: TRBV13; j_call: TRBJ2-7; cdr3_aa: CASRSGTGVDEQYF